A single sample is the source of the 11 T cell receptor beta chains below, sequenced in a study of identical twins. TCRdb itself ran the 5' RACE reads through MiXCR, one entry per CDR3 protein. The sample has 200,000 to 250,000 distinct CDR3 sequences, 11% to 15% seen once. Sequencing input: memory (CD45RO+) T cells sorted from blood. These receptor sequences come from a woman in her late teens or twenties in good health.

This clonotype has more than one count but fewer than ten. The chain's CDR3 is CASSHPPGGESTDTQYF. The CDR3 region has the DNA TGTGCCAGCAGCCACCCCCCCGGGGGCGAGAGCACAGATACGCAGTATTTT. The chain recombines TRBV7-6 with TRBJ2-3; D possibly matches TRBD1 or TRBD2 (6 bases each). Germline V gene lookup returns CDR1 SGHVS and CDR2 FNYEAQ. Between the trimmed V and J ends, which lost 5 bases and 0 bases, there was a span of 18 bases. The CDR3 extends over 17 amino acids.

The V gene is TRBV20-1, the J gene TRBJ2-1, with D hard to call. Trimming left V 1 base short and J 0 bases short, with 7 bases between. Germline assignment: CDR1 DFQATT and CDR2 SNEGSKA (reference sequence). CDR3 length: 14 residues. The CDR3 loop reads CSARVGFSYNEQFF. The CDR3 coding sequence is TGCAGTGCTAGAGTAGGATTCTCCTACAATGAGCAGTTCTTC.

The chain is built from TRBV12-3 or TRBV12-4 and TRBJ2-7; D call uncertain. The V and J ends lost 2 bases and 3 bases respectively, with 5 bases between them. The CDR3 runs 12 residues. CDR3 in amino acids: CASSLSYYEQYF. CDR3 sequence (DNA): TGTGCCAGCAGTTTAAGCTACTACGAGCAGTACTTC.

This clonotype was counted between two and nine times. V usage is TRBV15 and J usage is TRBJ2-2, with 11 bases matching TRBD1. The CDR3 is 17 amino acids. With V trimmed by 1 base and J by 7 bases, 8 bases remained unmatched. Germline values: CDR1 LNHNV, CDR2 YYDKDF (reference sequence). Here the CDR3 DNA reads TGTGCCACCAGCAGAGTTCGGACAGGGGGCGAATTCGGGGAGCTGTTTTTT. It yields the protein CATSRVRTGGEFGELFF.

The rearrangement joins TRBV12-3 or TRBV12-4 to TRBJ2-2; no reliable D call. V was trimmed by 8 bases and J by 0 bases, leaving 10 bases between them. The CDR3 has 14 residues. The DNA for the CDR3 is TGTGCCAGCCGAGTACCGTCGAACACCGGGGAGCTGTTTTTT. This sequence encodes CASRVPSNTGELFF.

This clonotype was picked up a small number of times. This chain connects TRBV30 to TRBJ1-2; 9 nucleotides align to TRBD1. CDR3 size: 13 residues. In germline, CDR1 is GTSNPN, CDR2 SVGIG (reference sequence). V lost 8 bases to trimming and J lost 4 bases; unmatched junction nucleotides: 8. The CDR3 loop is CARRTGVGYGYTF. CDR3 DNA: TGTGCCCGCCGGACAGGGGTAGGCTATGGCTACACCTTC.

This clonotype was seen repeatedly, ten times or more. The chain carries TRBV7-2 and TRBJ1-2; D is perhaps TRBD1 (5 bases). Germline V gene sequence: CDR1 SGHTA, CDR2 FQGNSA. With 5 bases removed from V and 6 bases from J, the gap between germline ends came to 13 bases. The CDR3 consists of 13 residues. CDR3 in DNA: TGTGCCAGCAGCCGGGATCTGGGGGATGGCTACACCTTC. Its protein is CASSRDLGDGYTF.

V gene TRBV20-1 combines with J gene TRBJ2-5; D possibly corresponds to TRBD1 (7 bases). CDR3 length equals 15 residues. The V end was cut by 3 bases, the J end by 1 base, with 15 bases between. CDR1 is DFQATT and CDR2 is SNEGSKA in the germline V gene (reference sequence). The DNA of the CDR3 is TGCAGTGCTAGGGCGGCAGGGGGGCCCCAAGAGACCCAGTACTTC. It specifies CSARAAGGPQETQYF.

The chain carries TRBV10-3 and TRBJ2-7, with a possible D match to TRBD2 (5 bases). V was cut by 8 bases and J by 5 bases, with 31 bases left in between. Germline V lookup: CDR1 ENHRY, CDR2 SYGVKD. The CDR3 is 18 amino acids. CDR3 loop: CAIGGPAPLLENLHEQYF. CDR3 sequence (DNA): TGTGCCATCGGCGGTCCAGCCCCCCTACTAGAAAACTTGCACGAGCAGTACTTC.

The gene calls are TRBV6-1 and TRBJ1-2; possible D gene TRBD1, 6 bases. The germline CDR1 and CDR2 sequences are MNHNS and SASEGT. Trimming left V 5 bases short and J 8 bases short, with 21 bases between. The CDR3 has 15 residues. CDR3 loop: CASSPHSRGGRGYTF. CDR3 nucleotide sequence: TGTGCCAGCAGTCCACACTCGAGGGGGGGTAGGGGCTACACCTTC.

The chain combines TRBV7-9 with TRBJ2-5; D might be TRBD1 (5 bases). This CDR3 region has 15 residues. V dropped 5 bases and J dropped 5 bases, with 18 bases sitting between them. Germline loops: CDR1 SEHNR, CDR2 FQNEAQ (reference sequence). Here the CDR3 reads CASSQAKLSGETQYF. CDR3 DNA: TGTGCCAGCAGCCAAGCTAAGCTCTCAGGGGAGACCCAGTACTTC.